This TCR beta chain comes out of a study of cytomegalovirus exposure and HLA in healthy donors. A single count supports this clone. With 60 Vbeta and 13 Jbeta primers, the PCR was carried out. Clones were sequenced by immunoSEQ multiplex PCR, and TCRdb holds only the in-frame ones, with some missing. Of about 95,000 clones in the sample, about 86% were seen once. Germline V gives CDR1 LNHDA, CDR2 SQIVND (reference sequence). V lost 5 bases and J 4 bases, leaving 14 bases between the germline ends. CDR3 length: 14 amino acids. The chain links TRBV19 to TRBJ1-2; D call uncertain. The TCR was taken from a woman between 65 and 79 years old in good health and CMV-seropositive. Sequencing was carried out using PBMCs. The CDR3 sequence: CASSPTSPAYGYTF. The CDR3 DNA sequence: TGTGCCAGTAGTCCGACATCACCGGCCTATGGCTACACCTTC.